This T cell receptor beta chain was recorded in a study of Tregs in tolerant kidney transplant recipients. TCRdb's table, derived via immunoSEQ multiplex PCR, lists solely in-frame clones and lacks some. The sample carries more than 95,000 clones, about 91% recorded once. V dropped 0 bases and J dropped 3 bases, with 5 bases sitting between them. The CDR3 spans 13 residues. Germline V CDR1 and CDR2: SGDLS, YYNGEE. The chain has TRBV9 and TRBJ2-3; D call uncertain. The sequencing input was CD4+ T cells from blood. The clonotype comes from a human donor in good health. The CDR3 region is CASSVGATDTQYF. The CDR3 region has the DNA TGTGCCAGCAGCGTAGGCGCAACAGATACGCAGTATTTT.